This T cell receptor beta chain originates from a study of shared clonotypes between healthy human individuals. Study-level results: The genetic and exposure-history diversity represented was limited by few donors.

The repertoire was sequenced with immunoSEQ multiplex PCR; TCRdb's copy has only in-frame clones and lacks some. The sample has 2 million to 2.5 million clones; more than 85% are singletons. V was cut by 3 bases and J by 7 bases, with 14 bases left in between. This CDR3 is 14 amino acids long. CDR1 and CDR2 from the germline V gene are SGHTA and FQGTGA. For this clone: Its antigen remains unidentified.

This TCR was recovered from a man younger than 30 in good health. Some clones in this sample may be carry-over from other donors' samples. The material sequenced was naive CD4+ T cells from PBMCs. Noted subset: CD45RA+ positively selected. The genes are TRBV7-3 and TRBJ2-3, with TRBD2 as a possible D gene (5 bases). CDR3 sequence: CASSFGGSKNTQYF. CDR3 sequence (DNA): TGTGCCAGCAGCTTTGGTGGGAGTAAGAATACGCAGTATTTT.